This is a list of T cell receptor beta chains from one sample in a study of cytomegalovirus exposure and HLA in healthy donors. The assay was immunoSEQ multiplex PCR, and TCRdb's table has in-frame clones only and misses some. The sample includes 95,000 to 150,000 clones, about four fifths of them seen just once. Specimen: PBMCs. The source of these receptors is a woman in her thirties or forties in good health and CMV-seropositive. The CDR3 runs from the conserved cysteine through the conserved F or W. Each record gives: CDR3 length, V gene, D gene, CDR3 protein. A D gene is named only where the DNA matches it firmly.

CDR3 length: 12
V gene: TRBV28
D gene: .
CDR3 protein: CASSPRDMTSFF

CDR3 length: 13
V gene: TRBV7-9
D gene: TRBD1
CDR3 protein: CASSTAGSGGQYF

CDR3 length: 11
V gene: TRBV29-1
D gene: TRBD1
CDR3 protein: CSVGDRGEAFF

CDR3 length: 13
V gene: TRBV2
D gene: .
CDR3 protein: CASSVPGEETQYF

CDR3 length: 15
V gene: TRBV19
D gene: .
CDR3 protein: CASSGWSNKRNEQFF

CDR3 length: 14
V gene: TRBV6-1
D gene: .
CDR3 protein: CASSELQGRETQYF

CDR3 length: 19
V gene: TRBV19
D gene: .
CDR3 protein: CASSNSGSGHRIGANVLTF

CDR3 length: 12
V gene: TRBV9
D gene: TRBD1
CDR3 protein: CASSDPTGALFF

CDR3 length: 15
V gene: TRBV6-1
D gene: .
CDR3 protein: CASRATSLSPGEQYF

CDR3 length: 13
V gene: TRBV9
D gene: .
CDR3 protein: CASSPQDYTEAFF

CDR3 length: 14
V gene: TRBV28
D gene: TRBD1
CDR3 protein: CASSLGQGPTEAFF

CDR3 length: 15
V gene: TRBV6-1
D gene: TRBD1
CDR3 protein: CASSTTGSSTDTQYF

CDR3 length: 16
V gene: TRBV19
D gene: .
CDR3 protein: CASYRRGTGHTGELFF

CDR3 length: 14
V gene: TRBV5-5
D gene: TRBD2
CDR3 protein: CASSLAGGTYEQYF

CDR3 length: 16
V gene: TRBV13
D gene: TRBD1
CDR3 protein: CASSSTPGQGEYIQYF

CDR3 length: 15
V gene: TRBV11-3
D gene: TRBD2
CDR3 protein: CASSFSGIGTDTQYF

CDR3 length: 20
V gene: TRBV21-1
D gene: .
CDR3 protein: CASSSKGRDSDISGANVLTF

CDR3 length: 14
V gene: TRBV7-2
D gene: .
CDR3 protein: CASSFNIEVFEQYF

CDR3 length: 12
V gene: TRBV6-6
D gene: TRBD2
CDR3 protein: CASSYYAGGQYF

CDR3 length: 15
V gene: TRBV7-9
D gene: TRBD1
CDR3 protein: CARLSGTGVTGELFF